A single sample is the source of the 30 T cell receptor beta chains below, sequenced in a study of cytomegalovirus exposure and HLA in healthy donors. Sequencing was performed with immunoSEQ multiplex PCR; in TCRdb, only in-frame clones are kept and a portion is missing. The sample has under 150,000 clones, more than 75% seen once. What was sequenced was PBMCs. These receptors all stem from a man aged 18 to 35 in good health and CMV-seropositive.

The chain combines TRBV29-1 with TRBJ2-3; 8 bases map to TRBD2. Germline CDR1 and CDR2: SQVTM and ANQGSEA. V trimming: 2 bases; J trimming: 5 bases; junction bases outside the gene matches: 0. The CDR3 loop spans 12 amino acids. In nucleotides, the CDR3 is TGCAGCGTTGAACGGGAGGGAGATACGCAGTATTTT. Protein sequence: CSVEREGDTQYF.

CDR3: CASSPLGGSYEQYF. The CDR3 DNA is TGTGCCAGCAGCCCCTTAGGGGGCTCCTACGAGCAGTACTTC. The J gene is TRBJ2-7, the V gene TRBV9, with a tentative D call TRBD1 (6 bases). CDR1 is SGDLS, CDR2 YYNGEE, per germline. Trimming removed 4 bases from V and 0 bases from J, with 11 bases in between. The CDR3 has 14 amino acids.

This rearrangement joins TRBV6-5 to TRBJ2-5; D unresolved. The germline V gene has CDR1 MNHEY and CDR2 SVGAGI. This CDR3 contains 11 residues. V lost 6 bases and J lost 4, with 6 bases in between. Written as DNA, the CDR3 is TGTGCCAGCAGGCGCGGAGAGACCCAGTACTTC. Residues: CASRRGETQYF.

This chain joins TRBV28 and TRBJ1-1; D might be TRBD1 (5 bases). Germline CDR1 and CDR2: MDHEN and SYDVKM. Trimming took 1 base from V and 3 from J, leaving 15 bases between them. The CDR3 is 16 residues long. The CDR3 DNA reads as TGTGCCAGCAGTTTATTATTAGGGGCCGGGTACACTGAAGCTTTCTTT. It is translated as CASSLLLGAGYTEAFF.

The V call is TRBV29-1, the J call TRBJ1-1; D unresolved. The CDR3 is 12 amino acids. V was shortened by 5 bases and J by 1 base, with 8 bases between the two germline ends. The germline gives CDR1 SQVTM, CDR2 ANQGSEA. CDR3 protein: CSVRVGNTEAFF. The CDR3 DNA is TGCAGCGTTCGAGTCGGGAACACTGAAGCTTTCTTT.

CDR3 in amino acids: CASSLGTDGYTF. Written as DNA, the CDR3 is TGTGCCAGCAGCTTAGGGACAGATGGCTACACCTTC. The V call is TRBV5-4, the J call TRBJ1-2; TRBD1 matches at 7 bases. The V and J ends lost 2 bases and 6 bases, in that order; junction bases with no gene match: 1. This CDR3 region has 12 residues. Germline CDR1 SGHNT, CDR2 YYREEE (reference sequence).

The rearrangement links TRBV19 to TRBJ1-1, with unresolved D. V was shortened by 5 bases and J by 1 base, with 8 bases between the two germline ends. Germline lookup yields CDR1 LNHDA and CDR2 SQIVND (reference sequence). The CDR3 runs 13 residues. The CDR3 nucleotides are TGTGCCAGTAGTCGACAACCGAACACTGAAGCTTTCTTT. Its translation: CASSRQPNTEAFF.

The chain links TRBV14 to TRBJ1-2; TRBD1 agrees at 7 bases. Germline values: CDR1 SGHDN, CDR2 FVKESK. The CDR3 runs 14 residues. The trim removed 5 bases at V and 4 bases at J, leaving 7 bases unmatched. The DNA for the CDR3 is TGTGCCAGCAGCTTCAGTGGGACAGTCTATGGCTACACCTTC. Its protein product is CASSFSGTVYGYTF.

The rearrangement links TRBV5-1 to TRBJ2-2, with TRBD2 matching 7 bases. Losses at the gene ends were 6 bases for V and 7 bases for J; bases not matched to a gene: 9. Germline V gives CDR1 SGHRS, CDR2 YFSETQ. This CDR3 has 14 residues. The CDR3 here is CASTPRGGDGELFF. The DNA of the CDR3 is TGCGCCAGCACCCCCCGGGGAGGGGACGGGGAGCTGTTTTTT.

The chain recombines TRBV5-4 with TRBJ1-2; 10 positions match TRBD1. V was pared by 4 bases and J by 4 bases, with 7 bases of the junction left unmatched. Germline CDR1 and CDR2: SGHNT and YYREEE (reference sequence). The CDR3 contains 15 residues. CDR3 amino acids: CASSGGTGDIYGYTF. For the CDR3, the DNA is TGTGCCAGCAGCGGCGGGACAGGGGATATCTATGGCTACACCTTC.

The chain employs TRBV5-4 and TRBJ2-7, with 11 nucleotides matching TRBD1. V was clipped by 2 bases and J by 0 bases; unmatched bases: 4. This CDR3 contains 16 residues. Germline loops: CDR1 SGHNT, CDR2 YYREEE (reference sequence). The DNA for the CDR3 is TGTGCCAGCAGCTTACCGGACAGGGGGCTCTCCTACGAGCAGTACTTC. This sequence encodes CASSLPDRGLSYEQYF.

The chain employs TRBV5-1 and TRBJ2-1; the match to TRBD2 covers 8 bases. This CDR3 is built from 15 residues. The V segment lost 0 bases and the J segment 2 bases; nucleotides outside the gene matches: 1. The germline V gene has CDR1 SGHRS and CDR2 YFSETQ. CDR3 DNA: TGCGCCAGCAGCTTGGGCGGGGGGACCTACAATGAGCAGTTCTTC. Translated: CASSLGGGTYNEQFF.

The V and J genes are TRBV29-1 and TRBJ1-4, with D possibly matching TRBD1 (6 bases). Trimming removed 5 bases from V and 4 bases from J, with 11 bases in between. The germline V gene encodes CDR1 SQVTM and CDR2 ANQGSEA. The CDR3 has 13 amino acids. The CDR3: CSVRQALNEKLFF. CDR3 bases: TGCAGCGTTCGACAGGCCCTTAATGAAAAACTGTTTTTT.

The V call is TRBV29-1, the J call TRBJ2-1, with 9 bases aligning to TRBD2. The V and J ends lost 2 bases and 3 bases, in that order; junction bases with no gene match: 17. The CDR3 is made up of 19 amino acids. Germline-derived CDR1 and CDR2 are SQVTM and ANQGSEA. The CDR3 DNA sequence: TGCAGCGTTGAAAGGTCCGGGACTAGCAGAGACTTTTTCTACAATGAGCAGTTCTTC. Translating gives CSVERSGTSRDFFYNEQFF.

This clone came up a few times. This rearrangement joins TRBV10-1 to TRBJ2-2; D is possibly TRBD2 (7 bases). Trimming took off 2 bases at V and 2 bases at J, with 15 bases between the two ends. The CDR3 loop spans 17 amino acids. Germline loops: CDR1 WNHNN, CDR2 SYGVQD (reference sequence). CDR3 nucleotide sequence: TGCGCCAGCAGTGAGATAAGAGCGGGACATAACACCGGGGAGCTGTTTTTT. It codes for CASSEIRAGHNTGELFF.

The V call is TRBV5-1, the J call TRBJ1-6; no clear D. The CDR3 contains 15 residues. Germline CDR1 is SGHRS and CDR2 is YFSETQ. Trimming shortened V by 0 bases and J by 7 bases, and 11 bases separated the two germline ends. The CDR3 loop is CASSLAVRLNSPLHF. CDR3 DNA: TGCGCCAGCAGCTTGGCCGTCAGGTTGAATTCACCCCTCCACTTT.

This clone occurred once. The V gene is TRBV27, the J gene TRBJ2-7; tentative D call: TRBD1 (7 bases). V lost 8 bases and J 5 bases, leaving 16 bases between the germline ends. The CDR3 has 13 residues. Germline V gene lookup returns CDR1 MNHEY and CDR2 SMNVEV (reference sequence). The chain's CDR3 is CASGRDSSDEQYF. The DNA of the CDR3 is TGTGCCAGCGGGCGGGACAGCAGCGACGAGCAGTACTTC.

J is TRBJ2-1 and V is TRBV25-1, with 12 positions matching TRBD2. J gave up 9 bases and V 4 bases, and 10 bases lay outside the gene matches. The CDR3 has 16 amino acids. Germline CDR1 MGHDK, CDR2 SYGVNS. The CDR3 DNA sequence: TGTGCCAGCAGTGGCCACCCTAGCGGGGGGGGGAGTGAGCAGTTCTTC. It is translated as CASSGHPSGGGSEQFF.

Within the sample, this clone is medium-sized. CDR3 DNA sequence: TGCGCCAAATCCGGACAGGGGGCGCCTGGCTACACCTTC. Translated, it gives CAKSGQGAPGYTF. The gene calls are TRBV10-1 and TRBJ1-2, with 11 nucleotides matching TRBD1. Germline trimming cut 10 bases from V and 7 bases from J; bases unmatched to any gene: 8. The CDR3 consists of 13 residues. Germline V gene sequence: CDR1 WNHNN, CDR2 SYGVQD (reference sequence).

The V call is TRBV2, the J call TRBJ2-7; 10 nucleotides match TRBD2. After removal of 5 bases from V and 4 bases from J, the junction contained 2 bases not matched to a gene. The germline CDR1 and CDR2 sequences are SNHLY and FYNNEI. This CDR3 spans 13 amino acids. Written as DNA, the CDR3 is TGTGCCAGCAGTCGAGCGGGGGGGTACGAGCAGTACTTC. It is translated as CASSRAGGYEQYF.

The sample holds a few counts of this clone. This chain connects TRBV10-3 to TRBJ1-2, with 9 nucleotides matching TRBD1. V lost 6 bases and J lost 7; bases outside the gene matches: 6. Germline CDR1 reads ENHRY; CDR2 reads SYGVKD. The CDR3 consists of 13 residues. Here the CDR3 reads CAIRGQGIGGYTF. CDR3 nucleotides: TGTGCCATCAGGGGACAGGGTATTGGTGGCTACACCTTC.

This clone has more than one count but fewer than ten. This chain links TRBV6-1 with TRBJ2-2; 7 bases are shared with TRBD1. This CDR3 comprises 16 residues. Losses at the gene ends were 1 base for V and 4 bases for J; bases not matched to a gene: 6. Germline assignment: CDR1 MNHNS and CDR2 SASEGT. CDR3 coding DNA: TGTGCCAGCAGTGAAGGAGGGGGCATTAGCACCGGGGAGCTGTTTTTT. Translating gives CASSEGGGISTGELFF.

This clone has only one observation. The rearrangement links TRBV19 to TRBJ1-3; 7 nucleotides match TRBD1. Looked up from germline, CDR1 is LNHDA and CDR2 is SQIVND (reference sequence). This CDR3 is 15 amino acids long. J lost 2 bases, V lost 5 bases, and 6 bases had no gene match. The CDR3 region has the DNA TGTGCCAGTAGTGCCCTTCAGGGGGCTGGAAACACCATATATTTT. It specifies CASSALQGAGNTIYF. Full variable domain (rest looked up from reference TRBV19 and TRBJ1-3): DGGITQSPKYLFRKEGQNVTLSCEQNLNHDAMYWYRQDPGQGLRLIYYSQIVNDFQKGDIAEGYSVSREKKESFPLTVTSAQKNPTAFYLCASSALQGAGNTIYFGEGSWLTVV.

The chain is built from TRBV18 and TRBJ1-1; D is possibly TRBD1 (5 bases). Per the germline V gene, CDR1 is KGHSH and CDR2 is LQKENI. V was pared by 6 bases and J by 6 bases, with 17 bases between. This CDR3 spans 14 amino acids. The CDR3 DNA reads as TGTGCCAGCTCTCTAGGGGTCTTCGGGTCTGAAGCTTTCTTT. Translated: CASSLGVFGSEAFF.

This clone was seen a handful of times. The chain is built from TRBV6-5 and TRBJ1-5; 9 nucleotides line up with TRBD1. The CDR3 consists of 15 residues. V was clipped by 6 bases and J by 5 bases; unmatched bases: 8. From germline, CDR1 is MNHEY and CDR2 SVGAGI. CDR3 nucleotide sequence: TGTGCCAGCAGCTCACAGGGGGCTGCGGATCAGCCCCAGCATTTT. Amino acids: CASSSQGAADQPQHF.

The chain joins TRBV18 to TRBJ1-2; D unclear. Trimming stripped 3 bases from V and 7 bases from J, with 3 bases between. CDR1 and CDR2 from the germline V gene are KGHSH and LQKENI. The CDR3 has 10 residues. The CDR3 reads CASSPSGYTF. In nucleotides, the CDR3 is TGTGCCAGCTCACCCTCTGGCTACACCTTC.

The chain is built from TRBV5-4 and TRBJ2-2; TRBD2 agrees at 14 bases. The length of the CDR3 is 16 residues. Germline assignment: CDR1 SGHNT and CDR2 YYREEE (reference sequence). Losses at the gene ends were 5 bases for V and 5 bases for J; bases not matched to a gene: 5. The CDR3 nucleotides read TGTGCCAGCAGACAAGGACTAGCGGGAGGAACCGGGGAGCTGTTTTTT. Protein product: CASRQGLAGGTGELFF.

The CDR3 nucleotides read TGTGCCAGCTCACCCCTCGACAGGGCGCCCTACGAGCAGTACTTC. Its translation is CASSPLDRAPYEQYF. The chain links TRBV18 to TRBJ2-7, with 7 bases fitting TRBD1. Germline V gene sequence: CDR1 KGHSH, CDR2 LQKENI. V gave up 3 bases and J gave up 2 bases; unmatched junction bases: 7. CDR3 size: 15 residues.

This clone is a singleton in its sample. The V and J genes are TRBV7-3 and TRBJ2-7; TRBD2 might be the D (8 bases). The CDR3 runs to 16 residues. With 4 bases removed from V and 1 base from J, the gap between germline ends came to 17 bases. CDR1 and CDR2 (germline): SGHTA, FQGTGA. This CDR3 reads CASSSPGGGGSYEQYF. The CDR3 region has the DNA TGTGCCAGCAGCTCGCCGGGAGGGGGCGGATCCTACGAGCAGTACTTC.

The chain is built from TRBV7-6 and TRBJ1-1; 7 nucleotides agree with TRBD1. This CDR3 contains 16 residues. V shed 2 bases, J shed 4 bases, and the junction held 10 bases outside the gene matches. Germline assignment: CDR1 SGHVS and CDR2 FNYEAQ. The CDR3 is CASSLLAGGLVTEAFF. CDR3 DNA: TGTGCCAGCAGCTTACTTGCAGGGGGGTTAGTCACTGAAGCTTTCTTT.